The 24 T cell receptor beta chains below were found in one sample sequenced in a study of blood T cell repertoires in COVID-19. Profiling relied on immunoSEQ multiplex PCR, and the TCRdb table lists in-frame clones only, not all of them. The sample records some 220,000 clones, around 90% being singletons. Sequencing was done on a sample of peripheral blood. The receptors stem from a man aged 25 to 40 with COVID-19, enrolled during active disease.

The rearrangement links TRBV6-5 to TRBJ1-2; the D is unclear. The CDR3 has 15 residues. Germline CDR1 and CDR2: MNHEY and SVGAGI. V gave up 6 bases and J gave up 4 bases, with 18 bases separating them. The CDR3 DNA sequence: TGTGCCAGCAGCCAGGACGGGGTTGGCGGCTATGGCTACACCTTC. It is translated as CASSQDGVGGYGYTF.

The rearrangement joins TRBV12-5 to TRBJ1-1; D gene uncertain. CDR3 length equals 12 residues. Germline CDR1 is LGHNT and CDR2 is FRNRAP. The V end lost 2 bases, the J end lost 5 bases, and 6 bases lay between the germline ends. CDR3 residues: CASGLYRTEAFF. The CDR3 DNA is TGTGCTAGTGGTTTGTATCGGACTGAAGCTTTCTTT.

CDR3 DNA sequence: TGTGCCACCAGTGATCCAGGGCGAGCAGATACGCAGTATTTT. Amino acids: CATSDPGRADTQYF. The J gene is TRBJ2-3, the V gene TRBV24-1, with D perhaps matching TRBD1 (5 bases). The CDR3 consists of 14 residues. V shed 3 bases and J shed 4 bases, with 10 bases lying between them. Germline CDR1 and CDR2: KGHDR and SFDVKD.

V is TRBV7-9 and J is TRBJ1-5, with 7 bases lining up with TRBD1. The germline V gene encodes CDR1 SEHNR and CDR2 FQNEAQ (reference sequence). This CDR3 has 14 amino acids. Trimming took 6 bases from V and 2 from J; bases not matched to a gene: 4. The CDR3 reads CASSPDRGNQPQHF. DNA for the CDR3: TGTGCCAGCAGTCCCGACAGGGGCAATCAGCCCCAGCATTTT.

The V and J genes are TRBV23-1 and TRBJ1-1, with D unclear. Being an ORF, TRBV23-1 has a function that is uncertain. The CDR3 is made up of 17 amino acids. Trimming removed 0 bases from V and 1 base from J, with 15 bases in between. DNA of the CDR3: TGCGCCAGCAGTCAATCGAGACTCCCCGGCACGAACACTGAAGCTTTCTTT. Translated, it gives CASSQSRLPGTNTEAFF.

This clone was counted only a few times. The chain has TRBV30 and TRBJ1-3; D remains unclear. Trimming shortened V by 2 bases and J by 1 base, and 6 bases separated the two germline ends. This CDR3 region has 13 residues. Germline loops: CDR1 GTSNPN, CDR2 SVGIG (reference sequence). The CDR3: CAWSTISGNTIYF. The CDR3 DNA follows: TGTGCCTGGAGTACTATTTCTGGAAACACCATATATTTT.

The chain is built from TRBV9 and TRBJ1-2; weak D call: TRBD1 (5 bases). Germline CDR1 is SGDLS and CDR2 is YYNGEE. The CDR3 loop spans 12 amino acids. V was shortened by 4 bases and J by 7 bases, with 11 bases between the two germline ends. CDR3 nucleotide sequence: TGTGCCAGCAGCCCCGGGGGGGGTGGCTACACCTTC. It codes for CASSPGGGGYTF.

This clone was seen once. V is TRBV19 and J is TRBJ2-1; a possible D gene is TRBD2 (6 bases). The germline CDR1 and CDR2 sequences are LNHDA and SQIVND (reference sequence). The V gene lost 3 bases and the J gene lost 3 bases, with 18 bases spanning the gap. This CDR3 is built from 17 residues. As DNA, the CDR3 is TGTGCCAGTAGTATTTCGGGCCCGGGGGTCGTCTACAATGAGCAGTTCTTC. Residues: CASSISGPGVVYNEQFF.

The chain links TRBV27 to TRBJ2-1; D perhaps matches TRBD2 (5 bases). This CDR3 spans 13 amino acids. Germline loops: CDR1 MNHEY, CDR2 SMNVEV (reference sequence). Trimming left V 3 bases short and J 4 bases short, with 7 bases between. In nucleotides, the CDR3 is TGTGCCAGCAGTTTCGGAGGTTACAATGAGCAGTTCTTC. It codes for CASSFGGYNEQFF.

V is TRBV28 and J is TRBJ1-2, with 9 positions matching TRBD1. This CDR3 region has 15 residues. CDR1 is MDHEN, CDR2 SYDVKM, per germline. V shed 3 bases and J 2 bases; nucleotides not matched to a gene: 4. CDR3 sequence reads: CASSLIGQGNYGYTF. Written as DNA, the CDR3 is TGTGCCAGCAGTTTGATCGGACAGGGGAACTATGGCTACACCTTC.

V usage is TRBV18 and J usage is TRBJ1-2, with D possibly matching TRBD1 (5 bases). V was pared by 3 bases and J by 4 bases, with 9 bases between. Germline V lookup: CDR1 KGHSH, CDR2 LQKENI. The CDR3 is made up of 13 amino acids. CDR3 sequence (DNA): TGTGCCAGCTCACCCCCAGGGCCCTATGGCTACACCTTC. Encoded protein: CASSPPGPYGYTF.

The chain joins TRBV10-1 to TRBJ1-5; D unresolved. CDR1 is WNHNN, CDR2 SYGVQD, per germline (reference sequence). V shed 7 bases and J shed 0 bases, with 10 bases lying between them. The CDR3 has 14 amino acids. The CDR3 sequence is CASISSDSNQPQHF. CDR3 nucleotides: TGCGCCAGCATCAGTTCTGATAGCAATCAGCCCCAGCATTTT.

The chain couples TRBV5-1 to TRBJ2-1; 9 bases line up with TRBD1. From germline, CDR1 is SGHRS and CDR2 YFSETQ. With 2 bases clipped from V and 5 bases from J, the junction kept 2 bases outside the gene matches. The CDR3 sequence is 14 residues long. For the CDR3, the DNA is TGCGCCAGCAGCTTACAGGGGGCGAACAATGAGCAGTTCTTC. Translating it yields CASSLQGANNEQFF.

This chain links TRBV6-1 with TRBJ1-2; 7 bases line up with TRBD1. V lost 3 bases to trimming and J lost 5 bases; unmatched junction nucleotides: 3. This CDR3 is 13 amino acids long. The germline V gene has CDR1 MNHNS and CDR2 SASEGT. DNA of the CDR3: TGTGCCAGCAGTGAGACGGGACAGTATGGCTACACCTTC. Encoded protein: CASSETGQYGYTF.

This chain uses TRBV7-9 with TRBJ2-3; D possibly corresponds to TRBD1 (6 bases). V dropped 4 bases and J dropped 6 bases, with 23 bases sitting between them. The germline V gene encodes CDR1 SEHNR and CDR2 FQNEAQ (reference sequence). The CDR3 sequence is 17 residues long. The CDR3, as DNA: TGTGCCAGCAGCTCCACAGGGCGGTACATTCTCGGGGATACGCAGTATTTT. Translating gives CASSSTGRYILGDTQYF.

This clone showed up just once. The CDR3 nucleotides are TGTGCCACCAGTGATTTCGCAGAGAACACTGAAGCTTTCTTT. Residues: CATSDFAENTEAFF. This chain connects TRBV24-1 to TRBJ1-1; no definite D call. This CDR3 spans 14 amino acids. The germline V gene encodes CDR1 KGHDR and CDR2 SFDVKD. V lost 1 base to trimming and J lost 1 base, with 6 bases between them.

This rearrangement joins TRBV19 to TRBJ1-1; 8 bases agree with TRBD1. CDR3 length equals 18 residues. V lost 3 bases and J lost 0; bases outside the gene matches: 12. Germline-derived CDR1 and CDR2 are LNHDA and SQIVND (reference sequence). Here the CDR3 DNA reads TGTGCCAGTAGTATTAAGGGTCCAGGGGGCGTCATGAACACTGAAGCTTTCTTT. Amino acids: CASSIKGPGGVMNTEAFF.

V gene TRBV5-1 combines with J gene TRBJ1-2; no firm D call. The V gene's germline CDR1 is SGHRS and CDR2 YFSETQ. The CDR3 consists of 15 residues. The V gene lost 0 bases and the J gene lost 8 bases, with 17 bases spanning the gap. The CDR3 nucleotides read TGCGCCAGCAGCTTGGCTGGGTCGGCGGGATGGGGCTACACCTTC. Translating it yields CASSLAGSAGWGYTF.

This rearrangement joins TRBV6-4 to TRBJ2-1; D remains unclear. This CDR3 comprises 13 residues. The V gene's germline CDR1 is MRHNA and CDR2 SNTAGT. V gave up 0 bases and J gave up 10 bases, with 10 bases separating them. This chain's CDR3 is CASSDSNAAEQFF. The CDR3 bases are TGTGCCAGCAGTGACTCTAACGCGGCCGAGCAGTTCTTC.

This chain uses TRBV5-6 with TRBJ1-4; 8 bases fit TRBD1. V trimming: 0 bases; J trimming: 7 bases; junction bases outside the gene matches: 8. Germline values: CDR1 SGHDT, CDR2 YYEEEE. The CDR3 covers 16 residues. CDR3 bases: TGTGCCAGCAGCTTGGGGGCAGGGGGCATCGGTGAAAAACTGTTTTTT. Translated: CASSLGAGGIGEKLFF.

This clone was counted once. V is TRBV19 and J is TRBJ2-2; 8 nucleotides agree with TRBD1. The CDR3 extends over 14 amino acids. V trimming: 6 bases; J trimming: 7 bases; junction bases outside the gene matches: 7. Germline V CDR1 and CDR2: LNHDA, SQIVND (reference sequence). The CDR3 nucleotides read TGTGCCAGTAGCTCAGACAGGGGAATCGGGGAGCTGTTTTTT. It translates to CASSSDRGIGELFF.

The chain links TRBV11-3 to TRBJ2-2; D is uncertain. V was clipped by 3 bases and J by 4 bases, with 3 bases between them. The CDR3 sequence is 12 residues long. Germline loops: CDR1 SGHNT, CDR2 YENEEA. The chain's CDR3 is CASSFSTGELFF. The CDR3 nucleotides read TGTGCCAGCAGCTTTAGCACCGGGGAGCTGTTTTTT.

The count of this clone is one. The V gene is TRBV6-5, the J gene TRBJ1-5; 8 bases match TRBD1. The V gene's germline CDR1 is MNHEY and CDR2 SVGAGI. J was trimmed by 2 bases and V by 6 bases; bases with no gene match: 6. The CDR3 has 15 residues. As DNA, the CDR3 is TGTGCCAGCAGCCTAGACAGGGGCGGCAATCAGCCCCAGCATTTT. Encoded protein: CASSLDRGGNQPQHF.

The chain recombines TRBV5-5 with TRBJ2-5, with D unclear. Trimming left V 3 bases short and J 4 bases short, with 10 bases between. The CDR3 has 13 residues. Germline V CDR1 and CDR2: SGHKS, YYEKEE (reference sequence). This CDR3 is CASSSPGGETQYF. DNA for the CDR3: TGTGCCAGCAGCTCTCCAGGTGGAGAGACCCAGTACTTC.